The clone carrying this T cell receptor beta chain was detected only once. As yet, its antigen is unknown. This sample is part of a study of cytomegalovirus exposure and HLA in healthy donors. Study-wide context: Within an early data release were about 90 million unique TCRs drawn from HLA-typed donors. The study's findings and limits: Among TCR beta chains, those listed as cytomegalovirus-associated numbered fewer than 200. Earlier analysis yielded a pattern in which most TCR beta V segments were productive about 90% or about 30% of the time. As a later analysis revealed, the rate of TCR association differed by HLA locus, with DRB1 most and HLA-C fewest.

This CDR3 comprises 12 residues. The germline V gene has CDR1 WNHNN and CDR2 SYGVQD (reference sequence). V was trimmed by 5 bases and J by 6 bases, leaving 11 bases between them. This PCR relied on a set of 60 Vbeta primers and 13 Jbeta primers. Profiling relied on immunoSEQ multiplex PCR, and the TCRdb table lists in-frame clones only, not all of them. The sample yields 90,000 to 120,000 clones, around 77% seen once. This TCR came from a male donor in good health and CMV-seronegative. The sequenced material came from PBMCs. J is TRBJ2-7 and V is TRBV10-1, with a tentative D call TRBD2 (6 bases). The CDR3 nucleotides read TGCGCCAGCAGTCTCCGGGACTGCGAGCAGTACTTC. Amino acids: CASSLRDCEQYF.